The clone carrying this TCR beta chain was counted between two and nine times. Its antigen is unknown. The source of the sample is a study of beta chain features in type 1 diabetes. Study-level results: Sequencing from cDNA could over-represent high-TCR-expressing cells. Insertion counts at VDJ junctions were lower in type 1 diabetes patients, who also showed more deletions there.

CDR1 is KGHSH, CDR2 LQKENI, per germline. The CDR3 loop spans 13 amino acids. Trimming took 3 bases from V and 8 from J, leaving 13 bases between them. Sorting based on CD45RO/CCR7/CD25/CD127/CD95/CD27 separated CD4+ naive, central memory, regulatory and stem cell-like memory cells. What was sequenced were expressed TCRB transcripts, since all of the isolated RNA had been reverse transcribed. Clones were read by immunoSEQ multiplex PCR, and TCRdb kept only the in-frame ones, dropping some. The repertoire holds approximately 250,000 clones, with around 14% as singletons. V and J are TRBV18 and TRBJ1-2; D remains ambiguous. The sequenced material came from naive CD4+ T cells from blood. This receptor was obtained from a woman between 40 and 55 years old in good health. CDR3 sequence (DNA): TGTGCCAGCTCACCGGAGCTAAACGTGGGCTACACCTTC. Its protein is CASSPELNVGYTF.